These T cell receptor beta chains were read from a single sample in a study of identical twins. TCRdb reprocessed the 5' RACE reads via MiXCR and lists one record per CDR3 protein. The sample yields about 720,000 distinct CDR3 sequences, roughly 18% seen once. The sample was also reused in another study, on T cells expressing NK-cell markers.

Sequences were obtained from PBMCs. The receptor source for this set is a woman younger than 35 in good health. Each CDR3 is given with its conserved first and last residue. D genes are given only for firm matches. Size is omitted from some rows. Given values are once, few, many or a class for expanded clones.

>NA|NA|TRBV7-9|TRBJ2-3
TGTGCCAGCAGCTTAGTAGGAGGCGGAAACGCAGATACGCAGTATTTT
CASSLVGGGNADTQYF
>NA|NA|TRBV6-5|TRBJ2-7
TGTGCCAGCAGTTACTCCGTTGGCGGGGGCCTCCATTTC
CASSYSVGGGLHF
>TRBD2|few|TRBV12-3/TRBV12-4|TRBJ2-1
TGTGCCAGCAGTTTAGAGAAGGCTAGCGGATACAATGAGCAGTTCTTC
CASSLEKASGYNEQFF
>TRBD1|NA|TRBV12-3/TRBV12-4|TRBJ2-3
TGTGCCAGCAGTCTGACAGGGAGGCAGTATTTT
CASSLTGRQYF
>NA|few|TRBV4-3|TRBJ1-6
TGCGCCAGCAGCCAAGATCACACACAGGCGACGAATTCACCCCTCCACTTT
CASSQDHTQATNSPLHF
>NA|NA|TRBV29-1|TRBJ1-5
TGCAGCGTTCGGGGAATCAATCAGCCCCAGCATTTT
CSVRGINQPQHF
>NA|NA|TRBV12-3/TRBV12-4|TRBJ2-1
TGTGCCAGCACCTCGACCCGGGACCCGTGGGATGAGCAGTTCTTC
CASTSTRDPWDEQFF
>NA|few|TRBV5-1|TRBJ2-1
TGCGCCAGCAGCGACGCGGCGGGGTCGTACAATGAGCAGTTCTTC
CASSDAAGSYNEQFF
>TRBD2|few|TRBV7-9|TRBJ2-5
TGTGCCAGCAGCTTAACTAGCGGTTTTCAGATCCAAGAGACCCAGTACTTC
CASSLTSGFQIQETQYF
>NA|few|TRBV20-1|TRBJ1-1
TGCAGTGCTTTCAAGGGTTGGGGCACTGAAGCTTTCTTT
CSAFKGWGTEAFF
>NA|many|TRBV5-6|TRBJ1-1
TGTGCCAGCAGCTTTCGGTCCCCTGAAGCTTTCTTT
CASSFRSPEAFF
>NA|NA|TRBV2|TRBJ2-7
TGTGCCAGCATCGGGGGTCAGGCCGAGCAGTACTTC
CASIGGQAEQYF
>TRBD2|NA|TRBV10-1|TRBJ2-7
TGCGCCAGCAGCCGGTCGGACGCGGGGGGACTCCACGAGCAGTACTTC
CASSRSDAGGLHEQYF
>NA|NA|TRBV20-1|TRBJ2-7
TGCAGTGCAACCGGGACCAGGGTGTACGAGCAGTACTTC
CSATGTRVYEQYF
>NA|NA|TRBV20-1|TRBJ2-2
TGCAGTGCTCCCCTCGCCGGGGAGCTGTTTTTT
CSAPLAGELFF
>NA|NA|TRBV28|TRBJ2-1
TGTGCCAGCAGCCAAACAGTGAGCTCCTACAATGAGCAGTTCTTC
CASSQTVSSYNEQFF
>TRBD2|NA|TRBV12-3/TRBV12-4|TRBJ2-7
TGTGCCAGCAGTTTCGGCGGGGGGCTTTACTACGAGCAGTACTTC
CASSFGGGLYYEQYF
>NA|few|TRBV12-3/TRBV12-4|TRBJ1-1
TGTGCCAGCTCGACAGGATTTACTGAAGCTTTCTTT
CASSTGFTEAFF
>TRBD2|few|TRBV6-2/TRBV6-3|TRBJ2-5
TGTGCCAGCAGTCCCGGACTAGCGGGAGTAGAGACCCAGTACTTC
CASSPGLAGVETQYF
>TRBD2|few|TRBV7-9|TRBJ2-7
TGTGCCAGCAGCCCCCGACTAGCGGGGGAGTACGAGCAGTACTTC
CASSPRLAGEYEQYF
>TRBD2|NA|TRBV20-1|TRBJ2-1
TGCAGTGCTAGGCGGGGGATTACGGGGGAGCAGTTCTTC
CSARRGITGEQFF
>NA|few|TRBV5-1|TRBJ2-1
TGCGCCAGCAGCCCGAAACTTAAGGGGAATGAGCAGTTCTTC
CASSPKLKGNEQFF
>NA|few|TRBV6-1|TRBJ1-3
TGTGCCAGCACCAATAAGGGGCTATCTGGAAACACCATATATTTT
CASTNKGLSGNTIYF
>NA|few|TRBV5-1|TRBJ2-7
TGCGCCAGCAGCTTTTTCCCCAGCGGCTACGAGCAGTACTTC
CASSFFPSGYEQYF
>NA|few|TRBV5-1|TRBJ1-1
TGCGCCAGCAGCTTGGACGAGGGGATCACTGAAGCTTTCTTT
CASSLDEGITEAFF
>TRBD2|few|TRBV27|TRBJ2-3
TGTGCCAGCAGCTCGAGACTAGCGGGAGCGGGGGCAGATACGCAGTATTTT
CASSSRLAGAGADTQYF
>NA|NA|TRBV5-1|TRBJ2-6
TGCGCCAGCAGCTTGGGACTCCCCTCTGGGGCCAACGTCCTGACTTTC
CASSLGLPSGANVLTF
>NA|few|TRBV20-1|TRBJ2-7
TGCAGTGCCCCAGTTTCGGGGAGATCCTACGAGCAGTACTTC
CSAPVSGRSYEQYF
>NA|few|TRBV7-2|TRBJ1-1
TGTGCCAGCACCGTATCCAACAGGGACACTGAAGCTTTCTTT
CASTVSNRDTEAFF